This T cell receptor beta chain was found in a study of response to subunit inactivated influenza vaccine. Points from the study as a whole: There was a suggestion from the authors that each seasonal influenza vaccination recruits few new T cells.

Germline lookup yields CDR1 DFQATT and CDR2 SNEGSKA (reference sequence). This CDR3 has 12 residues. V was shortened by 6 bases and J by 2 bases, with 10 bases between the two germline ends. TCRdb fed the RT-PCR reads into MiXCR, producing one record per CDR3 protein. This sample yields about 520,000 distinct CDR3 sequences, of which roughly 27% are seen a single time; approximately 2% belongs to the top ten. This clonotype was detected only a few times. What it recognizes is unknown. This specimen was CD4+ T cells sorted from PBMCs, taken 5 days after vaccination. The V and J genes are TRBV20-1 and TRBJ1-2, with D perhaps matching TRBD1 (5 bases). The TCR was taken from a man aged 45-65 years who received an inactivated influenza vaccine. The CDR3 spells CSAHRQNYGYTF. The CDR3 DNA reads TGCAGTGCCCACCGACAGAACTATGGCTACACCTTC.